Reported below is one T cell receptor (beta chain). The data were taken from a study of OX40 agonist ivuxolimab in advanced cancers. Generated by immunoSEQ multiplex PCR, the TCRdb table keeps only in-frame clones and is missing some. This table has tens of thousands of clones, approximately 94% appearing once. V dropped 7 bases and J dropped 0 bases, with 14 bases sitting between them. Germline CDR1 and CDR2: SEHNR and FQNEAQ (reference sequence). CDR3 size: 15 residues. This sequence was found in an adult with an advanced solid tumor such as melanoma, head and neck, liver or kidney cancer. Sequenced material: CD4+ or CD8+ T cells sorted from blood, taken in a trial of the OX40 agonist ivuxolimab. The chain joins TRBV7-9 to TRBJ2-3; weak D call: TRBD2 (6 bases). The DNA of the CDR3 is TGTGCCAGCAATGAGGGGACTTCTAGCACAGATACGCAGTATTTT. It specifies CASNEGTSSTDTQYF.